This T cell receptor beta chain appears in the sequencing data of a study of PD-1 blockade in mismatch repair-deficient tumors. Study details: Patients had eleven to twelve mismatch repair-deficient cancer types and were previously treated and progressing. General study results and limits: After pembrolizumab, tumor-resident clones rose rapidly, then generally contracted before radiologic responses.

In regard to this clone: Its antigen is unidentified.

The germline V gene has CDR1 SNHLY and CDR2 FYNNEI. V was trimmed by 6 bases and J by 6 bases, leaving 14 bases between them. This CDR3 has 13 residues. This table comes from immunoSEQ multiplex PCR, and its TCRdb copy is limited to in-frame clones, with some not included. Among tens of thousands of clones listed, approximately 84% were seen once. TCRs were sequenced from three patients responding to pembrolizumab. The rearrangement links TRBV2 to TRBJ1-1; D ambiguous. This clonotype was sampled from an adult with mismatch repair-deficient cancer. This sample comprised PBMCs, obtained before pembrolizumab treatment. The CDR3 is CASSDWQAAEAFF. The CDR3 DNA is TGTGCCAGCAGCGACTGGCAAGCAGCTGAAGCTTTCTTT.